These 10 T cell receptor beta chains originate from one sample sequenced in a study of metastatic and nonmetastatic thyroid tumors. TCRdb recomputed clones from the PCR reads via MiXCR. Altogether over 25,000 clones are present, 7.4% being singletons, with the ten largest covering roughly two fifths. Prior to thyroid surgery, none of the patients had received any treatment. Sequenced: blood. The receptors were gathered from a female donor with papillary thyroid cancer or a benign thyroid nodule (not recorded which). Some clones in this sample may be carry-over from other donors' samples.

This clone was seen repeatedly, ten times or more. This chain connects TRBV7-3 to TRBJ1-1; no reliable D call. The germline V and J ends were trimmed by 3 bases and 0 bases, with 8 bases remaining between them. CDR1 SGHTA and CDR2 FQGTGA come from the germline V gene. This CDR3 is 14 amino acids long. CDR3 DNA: TGTGCCAGCAGCTTGTCAGGCATGAACACTGAAGCTTTCTTT. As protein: CASSLSGMNTEAFF.

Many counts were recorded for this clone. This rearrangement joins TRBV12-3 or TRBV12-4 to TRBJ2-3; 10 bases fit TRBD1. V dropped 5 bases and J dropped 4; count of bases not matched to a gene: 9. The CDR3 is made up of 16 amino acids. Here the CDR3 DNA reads TGTGCCAGCAGTCCCCGACAGGGGGCATTGGCAGATACGCAGTATTTT. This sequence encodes CASSPRQGALADTQYF.

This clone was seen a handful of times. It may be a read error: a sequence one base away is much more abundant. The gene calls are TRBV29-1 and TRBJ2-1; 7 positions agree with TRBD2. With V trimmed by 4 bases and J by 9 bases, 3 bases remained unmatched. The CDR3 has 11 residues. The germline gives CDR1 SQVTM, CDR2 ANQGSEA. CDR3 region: CSVGRGSEQFF. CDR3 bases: TGCAGCGTTGGGCGGGGGTCTGAGCAGTTCTTC.

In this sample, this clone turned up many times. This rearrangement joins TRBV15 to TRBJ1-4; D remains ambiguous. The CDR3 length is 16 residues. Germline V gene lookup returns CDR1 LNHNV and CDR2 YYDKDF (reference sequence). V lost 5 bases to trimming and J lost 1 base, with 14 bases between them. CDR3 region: CATSSNRWVTNEKLFF. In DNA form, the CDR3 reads TGTGCCACCAGCTCGAATCGTTGGGTAACTAATGAAAAACTGTTTTTT.

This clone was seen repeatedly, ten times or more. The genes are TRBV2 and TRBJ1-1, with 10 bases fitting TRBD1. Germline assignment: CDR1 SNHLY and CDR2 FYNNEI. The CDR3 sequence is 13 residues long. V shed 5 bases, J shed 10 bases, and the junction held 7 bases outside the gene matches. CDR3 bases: TGTGCCAGCAGTCCCGACAGGGGGCGATTAGCTTTCTTT. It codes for CASSPDRGRLAFF.

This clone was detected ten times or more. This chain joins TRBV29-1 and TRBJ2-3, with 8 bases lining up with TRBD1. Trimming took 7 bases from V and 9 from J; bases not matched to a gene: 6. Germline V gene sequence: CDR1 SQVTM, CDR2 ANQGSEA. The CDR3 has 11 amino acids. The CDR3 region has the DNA TGCAGCGGAAAACAGGGGGGAACGCAGTATTTT. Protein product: CSGKQGGTQYF.

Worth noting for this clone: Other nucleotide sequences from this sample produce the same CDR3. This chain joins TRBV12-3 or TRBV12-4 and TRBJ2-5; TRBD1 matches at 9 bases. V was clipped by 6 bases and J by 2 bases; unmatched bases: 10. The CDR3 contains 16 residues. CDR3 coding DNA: TGTGCCAGCAGCCAGCGGACAGGGGCCCTACAAGAGACCCAGTACTTC. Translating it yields CASSQRTGALQETQYF.

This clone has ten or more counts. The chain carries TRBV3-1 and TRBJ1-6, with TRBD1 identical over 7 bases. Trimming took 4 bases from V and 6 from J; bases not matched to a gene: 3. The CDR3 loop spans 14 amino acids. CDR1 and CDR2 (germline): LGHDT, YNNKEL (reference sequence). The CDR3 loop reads CASSPGQVNSPLHF. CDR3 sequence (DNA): TGTGCCAGCAGCCCCGGACAGGTTAATTCACCCCTCCACTTT.

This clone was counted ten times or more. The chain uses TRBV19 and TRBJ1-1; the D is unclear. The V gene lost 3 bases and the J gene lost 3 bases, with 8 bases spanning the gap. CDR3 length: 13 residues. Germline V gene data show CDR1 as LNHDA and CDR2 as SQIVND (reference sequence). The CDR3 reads CASSITEYTEAFF. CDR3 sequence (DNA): TGTGCCAGTAGTATTACGGAATACACTGAAGCTTTCTTT.

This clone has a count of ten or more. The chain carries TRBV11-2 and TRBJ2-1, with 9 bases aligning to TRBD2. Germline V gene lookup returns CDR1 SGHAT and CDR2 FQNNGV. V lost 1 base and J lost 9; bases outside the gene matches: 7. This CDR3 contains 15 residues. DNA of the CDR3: TGTGCCAGCAGCTTAGGTCTAGCGGGGCTTTTTGAGCAGTTCTTC. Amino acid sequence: CASSLGLAGLFEQFF.